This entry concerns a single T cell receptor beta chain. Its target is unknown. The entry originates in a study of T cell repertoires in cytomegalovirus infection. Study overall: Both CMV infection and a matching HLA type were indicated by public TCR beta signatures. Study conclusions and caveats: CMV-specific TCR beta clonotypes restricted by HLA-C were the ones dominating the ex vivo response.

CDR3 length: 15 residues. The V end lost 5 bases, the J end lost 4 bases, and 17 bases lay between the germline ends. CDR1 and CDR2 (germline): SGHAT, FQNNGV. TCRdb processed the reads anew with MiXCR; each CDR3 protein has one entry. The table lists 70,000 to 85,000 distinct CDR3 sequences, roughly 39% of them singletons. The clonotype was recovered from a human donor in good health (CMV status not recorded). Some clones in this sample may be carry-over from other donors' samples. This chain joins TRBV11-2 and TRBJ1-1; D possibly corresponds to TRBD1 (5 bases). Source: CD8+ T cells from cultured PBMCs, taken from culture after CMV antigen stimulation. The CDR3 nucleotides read TGTGCCAGCAGCCCGGACATTTATATGACCACTGAAGCTTTCTTT. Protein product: CASSPDIYMTTEAFF. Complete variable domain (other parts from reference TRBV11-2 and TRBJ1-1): EAGVAQSPRYKIIEKRQSVAFWCNPISGHATLYWYQQILGQGPKLLIQFQNNGVVDDSQLPKDRFSAERLKGVDSTLKIQPAKLEDSAVYLCASSPDIYMTTEAFFGQGTRLTVV.